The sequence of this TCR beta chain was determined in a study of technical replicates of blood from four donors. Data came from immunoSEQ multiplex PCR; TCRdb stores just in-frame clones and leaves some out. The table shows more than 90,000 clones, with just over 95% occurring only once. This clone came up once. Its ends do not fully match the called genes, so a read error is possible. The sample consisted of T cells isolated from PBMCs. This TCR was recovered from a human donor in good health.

CDR3 nucleotides: TGTGCCGGCAGTGAATATTTTATGCGATCAGGGTTCTACAATGAGCAGTTCTTC. Its translation is CAGSEYFMRSGFYNEQFF. This sequence joins TRBV2 and TRBJ2-1, with TRBD1 as a possible D gene (5 bases). CDR3 length: 18 residues. Germline V gene sequence: CDR1 SNHLY, CDR2 FYNNEI.